The clone carrying this TCR beta chain was counted once. Its antigen is currently unknown. This sample stems from a study of T cell responses to AZD1222 COVID-19 vaccine. Overall study results and limits: Vaccine-associated CD4 TCRs ranged over spike, dominating at 160-218 and 743-854. Nearly half of spike-specific TCRs reportedly target unmutated variant regions.

Libraries were prepared by immunoSEQ multiplex PCR; TCRdb keeps only in-frame clonotypes and omits some of them. There are 95,000 to 150,000 clones in the sample; 90% occur only once, and 4% to 5.5% lies in the top ten. Here the sequenced sample was peripheral blood, taken on day 0 of MenACWY control vaccination. This receptor was identified in an adult in good health.

In DNA, the CDR3 is TGTGCCAGCAGGCAAAACAGGGCTGGGGGAGGCTACACCTTC. Amino acids: CASRQNRAGGGYTF. V is TRBV5-4 and J is TRBJ1-2; D possibly corresponds to TRBD1 (6 bases). The CDR3 extends over 14 amino acids. Deletions cut 5 bases from V and 8 bases from J, with 19 bases between. The germline V gene encodes CDR1 SGHNT and CDR2 YYREEE (reference sequence).